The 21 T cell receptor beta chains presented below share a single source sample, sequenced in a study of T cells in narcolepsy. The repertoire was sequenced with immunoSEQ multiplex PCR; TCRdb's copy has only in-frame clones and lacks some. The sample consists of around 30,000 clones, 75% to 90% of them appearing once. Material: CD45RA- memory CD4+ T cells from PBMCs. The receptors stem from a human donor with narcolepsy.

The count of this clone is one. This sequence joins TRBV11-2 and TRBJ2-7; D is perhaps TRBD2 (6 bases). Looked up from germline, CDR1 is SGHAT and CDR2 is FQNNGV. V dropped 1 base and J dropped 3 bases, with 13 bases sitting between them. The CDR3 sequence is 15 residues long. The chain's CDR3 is CASSLVGGDVYEQYF. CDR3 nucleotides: TGTGCCAGCAGCTTAGTTGGAGGGGATGTCTACGAGCAGTACTTC.

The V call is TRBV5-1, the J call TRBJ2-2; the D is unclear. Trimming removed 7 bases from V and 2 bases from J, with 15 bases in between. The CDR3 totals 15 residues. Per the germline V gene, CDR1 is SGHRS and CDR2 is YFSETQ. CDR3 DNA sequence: TGCGCCAGCTGTGTAGATGGAATCAACACCGGGGAGCTGTTTTTT. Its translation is CASCVDGINTGELFF.

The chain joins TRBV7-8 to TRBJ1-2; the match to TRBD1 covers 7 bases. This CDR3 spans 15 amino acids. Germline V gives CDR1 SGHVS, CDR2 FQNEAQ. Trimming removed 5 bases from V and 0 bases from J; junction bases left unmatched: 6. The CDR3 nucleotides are TGTGCCAGCAGCCGGGGACAGCTAGCTAACTATGGCTACACCTTC. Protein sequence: CASSRGQLANYGYTF.

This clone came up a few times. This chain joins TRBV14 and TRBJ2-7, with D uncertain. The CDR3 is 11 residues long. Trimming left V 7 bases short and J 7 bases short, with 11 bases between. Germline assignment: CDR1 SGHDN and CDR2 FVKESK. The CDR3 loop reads CASTAKVEQYF. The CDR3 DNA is TGTGCCAGCACGGCAAAGGTAGAGCAGTACTTC.

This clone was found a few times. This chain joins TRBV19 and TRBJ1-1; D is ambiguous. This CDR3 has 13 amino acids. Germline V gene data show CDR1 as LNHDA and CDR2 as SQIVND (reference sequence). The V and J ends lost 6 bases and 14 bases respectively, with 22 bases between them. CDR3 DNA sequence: TGTGCCAGTAGGGAGTGGGTCAGCTACGATATATTCTTT. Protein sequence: CASREWVSYDIFF.

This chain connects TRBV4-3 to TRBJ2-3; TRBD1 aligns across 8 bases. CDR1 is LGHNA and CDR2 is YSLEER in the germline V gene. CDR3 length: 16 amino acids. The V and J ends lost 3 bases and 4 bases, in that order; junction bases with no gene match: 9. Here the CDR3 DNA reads TGCGCCAGCAGCCAGGAAATAAACAGGGGGTCAGATACGCAGTATTTT. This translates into CASSQEINRGSDTQYF.

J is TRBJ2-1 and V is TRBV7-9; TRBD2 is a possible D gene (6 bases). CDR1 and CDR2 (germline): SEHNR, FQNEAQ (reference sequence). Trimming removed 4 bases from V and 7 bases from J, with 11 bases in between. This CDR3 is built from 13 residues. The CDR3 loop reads CASSSPGRNEQFF. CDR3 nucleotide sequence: TGTGCCAGCAGCTCCCCGGGGAGGAATGAGCAGTTCTTC.

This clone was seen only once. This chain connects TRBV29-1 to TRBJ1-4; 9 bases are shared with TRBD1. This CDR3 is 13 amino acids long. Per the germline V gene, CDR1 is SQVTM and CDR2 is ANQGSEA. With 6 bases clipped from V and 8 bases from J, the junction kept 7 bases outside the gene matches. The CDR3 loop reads CSVTGTGHEKLFF. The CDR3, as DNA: TGCAGCGTCACCGGGACAGGGCACGAAAAACTGTTTTTT.

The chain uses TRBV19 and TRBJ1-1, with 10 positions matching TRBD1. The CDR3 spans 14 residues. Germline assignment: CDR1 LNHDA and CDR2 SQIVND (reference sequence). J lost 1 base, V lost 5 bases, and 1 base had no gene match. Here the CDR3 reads CASSDRGRNTEAFF. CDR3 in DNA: TGTGCCAGTAGTGACAGGGGGCGGAACACTGAAGCTTTCTTT.

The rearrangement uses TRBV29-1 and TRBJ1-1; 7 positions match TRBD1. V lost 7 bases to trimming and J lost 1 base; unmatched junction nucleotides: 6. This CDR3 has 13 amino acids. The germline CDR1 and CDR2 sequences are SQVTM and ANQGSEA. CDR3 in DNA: TGCAGCGGCCGAAGGGGGCCGAACACTGAAGCTTTCTTT. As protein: CSGRRGPNTEAFF.

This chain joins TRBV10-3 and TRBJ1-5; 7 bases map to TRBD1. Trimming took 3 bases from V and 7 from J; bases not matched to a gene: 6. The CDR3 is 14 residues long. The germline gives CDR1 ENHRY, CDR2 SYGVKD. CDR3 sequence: CAISDDRVGQPQHF. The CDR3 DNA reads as TGTGCCATCAGTGATGACAGGGTAGGACAGCCCCAGCATTTT.

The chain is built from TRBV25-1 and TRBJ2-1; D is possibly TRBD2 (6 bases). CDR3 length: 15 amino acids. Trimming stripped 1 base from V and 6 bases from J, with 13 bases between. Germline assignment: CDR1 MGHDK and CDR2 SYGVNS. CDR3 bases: TGTGCCAGCAGTGAATCCGGGGGACGGTTCAATGAGCAGTTCTTC. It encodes CASSESGGRFNEQFF.

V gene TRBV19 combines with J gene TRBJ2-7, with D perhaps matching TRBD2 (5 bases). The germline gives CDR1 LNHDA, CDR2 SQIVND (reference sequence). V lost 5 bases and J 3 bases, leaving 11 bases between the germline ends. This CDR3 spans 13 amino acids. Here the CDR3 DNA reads TGTGCCAGTAGTCCTAGGACTCTCTACGAGCAGTACTTC. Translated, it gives CASSPRTLYEQYF.

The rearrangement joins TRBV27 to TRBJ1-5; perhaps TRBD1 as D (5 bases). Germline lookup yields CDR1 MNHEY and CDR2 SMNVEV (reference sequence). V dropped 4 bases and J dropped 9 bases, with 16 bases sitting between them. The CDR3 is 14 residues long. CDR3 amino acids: CASSYGQGLRPQHF. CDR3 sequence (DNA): TGTGCCAGCAGTTACGGGCAGGGATTACGGCCCCAGCATTTT.

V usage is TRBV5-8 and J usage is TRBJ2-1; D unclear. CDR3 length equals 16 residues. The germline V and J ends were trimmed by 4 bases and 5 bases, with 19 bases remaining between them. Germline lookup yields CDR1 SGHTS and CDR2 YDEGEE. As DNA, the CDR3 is TGTGCCAGCAGCCCAGAAGGGAATCGGGCGAACAATGAGCAGTTCTTC. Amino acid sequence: CASSPEGNRANNEQFF.

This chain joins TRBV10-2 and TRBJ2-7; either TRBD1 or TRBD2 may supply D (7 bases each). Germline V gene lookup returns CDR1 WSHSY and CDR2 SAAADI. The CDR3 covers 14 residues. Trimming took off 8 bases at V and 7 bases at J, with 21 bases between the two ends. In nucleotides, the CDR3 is TGCGCCAGCGGTGGGGAGGGGGCAGCTAGAGAGCAGTACTTC. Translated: CASGGEGAAREQYF.

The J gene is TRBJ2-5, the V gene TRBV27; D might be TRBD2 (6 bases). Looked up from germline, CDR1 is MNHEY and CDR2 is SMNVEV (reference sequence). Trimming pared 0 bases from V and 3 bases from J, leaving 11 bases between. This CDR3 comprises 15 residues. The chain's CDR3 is CASSLSISGKETQYF. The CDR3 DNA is TGTGCCAGCAGTTTATCGATTAGCGGCAAAGAGACCCAGTACTTC.

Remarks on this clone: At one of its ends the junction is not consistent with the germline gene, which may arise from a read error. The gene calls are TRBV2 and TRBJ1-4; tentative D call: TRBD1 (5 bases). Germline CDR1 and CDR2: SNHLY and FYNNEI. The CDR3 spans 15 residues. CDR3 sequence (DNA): TGTGCCAGCAGCGAAGATCAGGGAGGCGGTGAAAAACTGTTTTTT. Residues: CASSEDQGGGEKLFF.

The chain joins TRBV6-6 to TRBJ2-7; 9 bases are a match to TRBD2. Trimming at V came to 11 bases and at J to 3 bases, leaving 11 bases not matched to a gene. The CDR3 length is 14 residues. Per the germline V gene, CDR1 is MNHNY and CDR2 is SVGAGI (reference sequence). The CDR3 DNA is TGTGCCGCCACCGAGCGGGGGGCCTTCTACGAGCAGTACTTC. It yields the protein CAATERGAFYEQYF.

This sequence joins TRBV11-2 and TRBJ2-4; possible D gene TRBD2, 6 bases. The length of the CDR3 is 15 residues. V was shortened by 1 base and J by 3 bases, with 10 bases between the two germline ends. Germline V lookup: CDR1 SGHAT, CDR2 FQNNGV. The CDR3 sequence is CASSLGAGYKNIQYF. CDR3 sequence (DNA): TGTGCCAGCAGCTTAGGGGCGGGGTACAAAAACATTCAGTACTTC.

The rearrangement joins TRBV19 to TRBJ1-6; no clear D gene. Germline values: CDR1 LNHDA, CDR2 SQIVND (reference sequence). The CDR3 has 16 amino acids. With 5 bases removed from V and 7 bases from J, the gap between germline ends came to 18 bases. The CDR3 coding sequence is TGTGCCAGTAGTCTCCCCCTCGGGGAAGGAAATTCACCCCTCCACTTT. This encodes CASSLPLGEGNSPLHF.